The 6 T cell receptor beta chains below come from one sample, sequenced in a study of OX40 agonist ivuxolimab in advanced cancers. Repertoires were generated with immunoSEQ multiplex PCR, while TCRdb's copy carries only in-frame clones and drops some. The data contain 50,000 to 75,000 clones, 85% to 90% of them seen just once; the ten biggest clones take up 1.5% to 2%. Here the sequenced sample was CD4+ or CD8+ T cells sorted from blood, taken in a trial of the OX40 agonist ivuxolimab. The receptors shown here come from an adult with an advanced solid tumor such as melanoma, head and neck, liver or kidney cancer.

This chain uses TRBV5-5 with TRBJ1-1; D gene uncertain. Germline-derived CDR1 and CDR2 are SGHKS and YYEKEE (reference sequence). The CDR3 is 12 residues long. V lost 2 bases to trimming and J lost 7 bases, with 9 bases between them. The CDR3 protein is CASSFTENEAFF. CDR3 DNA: TGTGCCAGCAGCTTTACTGAGAATGAAGCTTTCTTT.

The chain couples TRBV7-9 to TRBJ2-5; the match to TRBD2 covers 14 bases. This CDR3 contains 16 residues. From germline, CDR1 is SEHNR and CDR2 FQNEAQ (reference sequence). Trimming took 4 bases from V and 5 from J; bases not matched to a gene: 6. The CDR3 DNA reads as TGTGCCAGCAGCTCCGGACTAGCGGGGGGCATGGAGACCCAGTACTTC. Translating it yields CASSSGLAGGMETQYF.

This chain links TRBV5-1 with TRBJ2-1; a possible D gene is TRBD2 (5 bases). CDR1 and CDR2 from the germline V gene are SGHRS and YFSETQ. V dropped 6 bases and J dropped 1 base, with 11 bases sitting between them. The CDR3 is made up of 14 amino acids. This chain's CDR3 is CASNDGNSYNEQFF. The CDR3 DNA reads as TGCGCCAGCAATGACGGGAATTCCTACAATGAGCAGTTCTTC.

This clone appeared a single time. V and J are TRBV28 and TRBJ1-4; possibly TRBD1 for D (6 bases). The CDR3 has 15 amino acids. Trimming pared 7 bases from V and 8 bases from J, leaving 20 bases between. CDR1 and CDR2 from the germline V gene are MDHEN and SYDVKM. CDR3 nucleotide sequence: TGTGCCAGCACCGAAAGGGGGACCTCTTCCGAAAAACTGTTTTTT. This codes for CASTERGTSSEKLFF.

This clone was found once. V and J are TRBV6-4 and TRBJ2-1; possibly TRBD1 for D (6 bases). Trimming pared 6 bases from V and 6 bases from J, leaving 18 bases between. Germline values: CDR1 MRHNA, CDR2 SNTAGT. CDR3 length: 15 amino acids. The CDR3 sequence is CASRPDPGVGNEQFF. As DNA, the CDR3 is TGTGCCAGCAGGCCGGACCCAGGGGTCGGCAATGAGCAGTTCTTC.

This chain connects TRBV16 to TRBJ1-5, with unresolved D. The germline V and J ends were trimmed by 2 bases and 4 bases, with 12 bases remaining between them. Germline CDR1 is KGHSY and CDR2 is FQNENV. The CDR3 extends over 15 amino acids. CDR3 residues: CASSQEGLANQPQHF. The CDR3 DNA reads TGTGCCAGCAGCCAAGAGGGTCTGGCTAATCAGCCCCAGCATTTT.